Below are 10 T cell receptor beta chains sequenced from a single sample in a study of regulatory T cells. Primers: 52 TRBV forward and 13 TRBJ reverse. TCRdb keeps only in-frame clones here, not all; method: immunoSEQ multiplex PCR. The sample consists of some 38,000 clones, roughly 90% of them appearing once. Study results and caveats: Hydrophobic residues at CDR3 positions 6 and 7 were enriched in conventional CD4+ T cells of CD3G-deficient patients.

What these receptors recognize is not known. Source material: conventional CD4+ T cells sorted from blood. Receptors were obtained from a person in their late teens or twenties with CD3G deficiency.

The V call is TRBV5-1, the J call TRBJ2-2; D might be TRBD2 (5 bases). The V gene's germline CDR1 is SGHRS and CDR2 YFSETQ. The CDR3 loop spans 17 amino acids. V lost 3 bases, J lost 1 base, and 16 bases lay in between. CDR3 sequence reads: CASSSGTLGLNTGELFF. The CDR3 DNA is TGCGCCAGCAGCTCGGGAACGTTGGGATTGAACACCGGGGAGCTGTTTTTT.

V usage is TRBV7-2 and J usage is TRBJ2-7, with D tentatively TRBD1 or TRBD2 (5 bases each). V was clipped by 5 bases and J by 3 bases, with 14 bases between them. From germline, CDR1 is SGHTA and CDR2 FQGNSA. This CDR3 comprises 14 residues. The CDR3 reads CASSRDGGLYEQYF. In nucleotides, the CDR3 is TGTGCCAGCAGCCGGGACGGAGGCCTCTACGAGCAGTACTTC.

The chain uses TRBV9 and TRBJ2-7; 8 nucleotides match TRBD2. The CDR3 has 18 residues. V shed 0 bases and J 1 base; nucleotides not matched to a gene: 12. The germline gives CDR1 SGDLS, CDR2 YYNGEE. CDR3 amino acids: CASSVASSSSGRSYEQYF. The CDR3 coding sequence is TGTGCCAGCAGCGTAGCCTCCTCTTCTAGCGGGCGGTCCTACGAGCAGTACTTC.

This sequence joins TRBV5-1 and TRBJ2-1, with TRBD2 matching 13 bases. Looked up from germline, CDR1 is SGHRS and CDR2 is YFSETQ. V dropped 0 bases and J dropped 7; count of bases not matched to a gene: 1. The CDR3 is 15 amino acids. The CDR3 reads CASSLGTSGRNEQFF. The CDR3 region has the DNA TGCGCCAGCAGCTTGGGGACTAGCGGGAGAAATGAGCAGTTCTTC.

V is TRBV5-1 and J is TRBJ2-5; D unresolved. V was pared by 4 bases and J by 5 bases, with 12 bases between. The CDR3 spans 13 residues. Per germline, CDR1 SGHRS and CDR2 YFSETQ. The chain's CDR3 is CASSPTNGETQYF. CDR3 sequence (DNA): TGCGCCAGCAGCCCCACCAATGGGGAGACCCAGTACTTC.

This clone appeared a few times. V gene TRBV28 combines with J gene TRBJ1-1; D gene ambiguous. This CDR3 contains 14 residues. Germline V gene lookup returns CDR1 MDHEN and CDR2 SYDVKM. Trimming stripped 6 bases from V and 0 bases from J, with 11 bases between. DNA of the CDR3: TGTGCCAGCAGCTCCGGGGAGGTGAACACTGAAGCTTTCTTT. Its protein product is CASSSGEVNTEAFF.

The V call is TRBV7-9, the J call TRBJ2-3; D perhaps matches TRBD2 (5 bases). Germline CDR1 SEHNR, CDR2 FQNEAQ (reference sequence). The CDR3 spans 14 residues. Trimming pared 5 bases from V and 4 bases from J, leaving 13 bases between. CDR3 in DNA: TGTGCCAGCAGCGAAAGCGTACTAGCAGATACGCAGTATTTT. Translating it yields CASSESVLADTQYF.

The chain recombines TRBV14 with TRBJ2-5; perhaps TRBD1 as D (7 bases). The CDR3 length is 15 residues. V was shortened by 4 bases and J by 4 bases, with 16 bases between the two germline ends. The germline CDR1 and CDR2 sequences are SGHDN and FVKESK. CDR3 in DNA: TGTGCCAGCAGCCCGCGACAGGGAGGTCGAGAGACCCAGTACTTC. Its protein product is CASSPRQGGRETQYF.

The rearrangement joins TRBV21-1 to TRBJ2-3; whether TRBD2, the table's D call, matches the DNA was not checked. TRBV21-1 is deemed a pseudogene. CDR3 length equals 15 residues. As DNA, the CDR3 is TGTGCCAGCAGCAAAGGTAAGAGAAACACAGATACGCAGTATTTT. Protein: CASSKGKRNTDTQYF.

This chain joins TRBV6-6 and TRBJ2-1; TRBD1 matches 7 bases. This CDR3 has 14 residues. V was pared by 7 bases and J by 8 bases, with 11 bases of the junction left unmatched. CDR1 and CDR2 (germline): MNHNY, SVGAGI (reference sequence). The CDR3 loop is CASTAGTDGHEQFF. CDR3 nucleotides: TGTGCCAGCACGGCCGGGACAGACGGCCATGAGCAGTTCTTC.